Sequencing of this T cell receptor beta chain was carried out in a study of T cell repertoires in cytomegalovirus infection. This clonotype turned up a few times. The antigen is not known. TCRdb redid the calling of the reads with MiXCR, one entry per CDR3 protein. The sample shows 150,000 to 200,000 distinct CDR3 sequences, roughly 9.8% of them seen only once. Study outcomes and limitations: Of the TCR beta families, the public ones yielded a cumulative frequency that identified carriers of CMV plus the relevant HLA. CMV-specific TCR beta clonotypes restricted by HLA-C were the ones dominating the ex vivo response.

The germline CDR1 and CDR2 sequences are LNHDA and SQIVND (reference sequence). V lost 5 bases and J 0 bases, leaving 11 bases between the germline ends. This CDR3 region has 15 residues. The chain is built from TRBV19 and TRBJ1-5; D ambiguous. What was sequenced was PBMCs. This TCR came from a human donor in good health (CMV status not recorded). Some clones in this sample may be carry-over from other donors' samples. The chain's CDR3 is CASSQGSASNQPQHF. Written as DNA, the CDR3 is TGTGCCAGTAGTCAAGGTTCCGCTAGCAATCAGCCCCAGCATTTT. Drawing the rest from reference TRBV19 and TRBJ1-5, the complete variable domain is DGGITQSPKYLFRKEGQNVTLSCEQNLNHDAMYWYRQDPGQGLRLIYYSQIVNDFQKGDIAEGYSVSREKKESFPLTVTSAQKNPTAFYLCASSQGSASNQPQHFGDGTRLSIL.